This T cell receptor beta chain was retrieved from a study of blood T cells in healthy people across ages (dated by TCRdb to 2014 to 2015). Background for the entire study: In model experiments, template switching captured roughly one uniquely barcoded TCR beta cDNA molecule for every two T cells. The study measured age-related changes in TCR beta repertoire diversity using deep sequencing normalized with unique cDNA molecular identifiers. Using the same blood draw, the study looked at two additional independent replicas of 1 million unique cDNA reads for two donors, one aged 18 to 30 and the other aged 80 or older. Donors were grouped into four age groups: young (average roughly 17 years), middle-aged (roughly 38), aged (around 60) and long-lived (82). To avoid experimental bias, donors of different ages were spread randomly across the sequencing lanes. The full study reports these points: Observed TCR beta diversity per million T cells fell roughly linearly with age, and a significant reduction was already apparent by age about 36. The CMV infection status of donors was not known, potentially confounding age-related changes in expanded clonotypes. The percentage of naive T cells measured by flow cytometry correlated strongly with observed TCR beta diversity. Because profiling used bulk unsorted PBMCs, naive and antigen-experienced compartments could not be compared conclusively. Compared with the aged group, the long-lived group had more naive CD4+ T cells, fewer expanded clones and increased TCR diversity, suggesting age selection. Estimates of total diversity based on one million sequenced T cells were considered lower bounds and underestimates.

To note about this clonotype: The target of this receptor is not known. At one of its ends the junction is not consistent with the germline gene, which may arise from a read error.

Donors were approximately 42 systemically healthy Caucasian individuals from Russia aged roughly 6 to 95 years. Each donor gave ten milliliters of peripheral blood, collected into EDTA-treated Vacutainer tubes. Ficoll-Paque density-gradient centrifugation was used to isolate PBMCs, with at least 7 million per sample. Trizol reagent was used to extract total RNA from PBMCs, with at least 5 micrograms per sample. The percentages of naive CD45RAhigh/CD27high T cells were determined by flow cytometry on a PBMC aliquot from every donor. The method behind the library was 5' RACE. TCRdb names Illumina HiSeq 2500 as the instrument used. A second PCR of roughly 7 to 11 cycles was performed with a sample-barcoded 5' primer and a J-beta primer mix. Each TCR beta cDNA molecule received a unique molecular identifier from a template-switch 5' adaptor carrying 12 random nucleotides. Each sample yielded at least 2.5 million CDR3-containing paired-end reads. The Mint cDNA synthesis kit, primed by a TRBC-specific oligonucleotide, was used to synthesize first-strand cDNA from all RNA. Following uracil-DNA glycosylase treatment, all cDNA underwent a first 18-cycle PCR with the universal primers M1SS and BC2_uni_R. The authors processed their data as follows. For normalization, 1 million high-quality reads were randomly selected from each sample, with every read carrying a distinct molecular identifier. Reads with shared molecular identifiers were discarded instead of being binned into consensus sequences. MiTCR, with a Q25 quality threshold and the strictest error-elimination algorithm, was used for CDR3 identification, clonotype clustering and error correction. A nonparametric unseen species model with Euler transformation was used to estimate a lower bound on total TCR beta diversity. TCRdb applied fastp at Q25 and MiXCR to the public reads, then kept only in-frame beta chains. Under each unique CDR3 protein, matching rows form one entry showing the most common genes and DNA. V and J calls and clone size were set by TCRdb, not the authors. This sample holds hundreds of thousands of distinct CDR3 sequences; roughly 32% were observed only once. The biggest ten clones account for roughly 15% of the sample.

The CDR3 numbers 12 residues from cysteine through phenylalanine. Only the CDR3 portion is preserved as DNA: 36 bases, with reading frame beginning at the first base. The germline V gene encodes CDR1 SGHKS and CDR2 YYEKEE (reference sequence). This TCR was sampled from a woman aged 80 or over in good health. Donor details come from another sample of the same person, matched by shared clones. The sequence joins TRBV5-5 to TRBJ2-7; the D gene lacks a confident call. Sequencing used blood. The CDR3 corresponds to CASSRPSNEQYF. The bases read TGTGCCAGCTCCCGACCCTCCAACGAGCAGTACTTC.